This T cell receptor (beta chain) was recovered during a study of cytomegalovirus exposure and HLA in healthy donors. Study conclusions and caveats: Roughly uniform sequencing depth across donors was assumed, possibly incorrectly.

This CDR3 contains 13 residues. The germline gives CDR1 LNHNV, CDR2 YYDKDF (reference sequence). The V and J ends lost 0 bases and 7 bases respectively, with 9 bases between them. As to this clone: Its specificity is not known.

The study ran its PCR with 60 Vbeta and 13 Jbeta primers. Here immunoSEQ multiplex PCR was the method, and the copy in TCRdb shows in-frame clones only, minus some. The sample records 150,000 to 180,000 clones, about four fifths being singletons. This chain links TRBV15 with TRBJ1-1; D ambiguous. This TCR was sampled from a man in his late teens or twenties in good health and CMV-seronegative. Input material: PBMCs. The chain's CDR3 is CATSRDIHREAFF. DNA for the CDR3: TGTGCCACCAGCAGAGATATACACCGTGAAGCTTTCTTT.